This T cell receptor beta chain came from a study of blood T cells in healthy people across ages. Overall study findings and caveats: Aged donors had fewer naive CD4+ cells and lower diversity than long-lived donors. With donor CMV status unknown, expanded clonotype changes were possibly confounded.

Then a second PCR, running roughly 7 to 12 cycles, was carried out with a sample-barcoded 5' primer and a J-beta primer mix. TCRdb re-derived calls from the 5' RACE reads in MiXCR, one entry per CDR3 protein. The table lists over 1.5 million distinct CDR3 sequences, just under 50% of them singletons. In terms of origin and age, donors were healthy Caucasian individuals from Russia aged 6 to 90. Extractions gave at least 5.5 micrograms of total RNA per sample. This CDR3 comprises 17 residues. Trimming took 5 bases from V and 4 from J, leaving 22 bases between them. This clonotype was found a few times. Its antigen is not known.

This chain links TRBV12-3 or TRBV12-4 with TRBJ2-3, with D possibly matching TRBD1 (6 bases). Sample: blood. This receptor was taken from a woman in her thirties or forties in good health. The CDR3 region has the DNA TGTGCCAGCAGTCCGATAATTGGACAGAGAAGCGCAGATACGCAGTATTTT. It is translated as CASSPIIGQRSADTQYF.